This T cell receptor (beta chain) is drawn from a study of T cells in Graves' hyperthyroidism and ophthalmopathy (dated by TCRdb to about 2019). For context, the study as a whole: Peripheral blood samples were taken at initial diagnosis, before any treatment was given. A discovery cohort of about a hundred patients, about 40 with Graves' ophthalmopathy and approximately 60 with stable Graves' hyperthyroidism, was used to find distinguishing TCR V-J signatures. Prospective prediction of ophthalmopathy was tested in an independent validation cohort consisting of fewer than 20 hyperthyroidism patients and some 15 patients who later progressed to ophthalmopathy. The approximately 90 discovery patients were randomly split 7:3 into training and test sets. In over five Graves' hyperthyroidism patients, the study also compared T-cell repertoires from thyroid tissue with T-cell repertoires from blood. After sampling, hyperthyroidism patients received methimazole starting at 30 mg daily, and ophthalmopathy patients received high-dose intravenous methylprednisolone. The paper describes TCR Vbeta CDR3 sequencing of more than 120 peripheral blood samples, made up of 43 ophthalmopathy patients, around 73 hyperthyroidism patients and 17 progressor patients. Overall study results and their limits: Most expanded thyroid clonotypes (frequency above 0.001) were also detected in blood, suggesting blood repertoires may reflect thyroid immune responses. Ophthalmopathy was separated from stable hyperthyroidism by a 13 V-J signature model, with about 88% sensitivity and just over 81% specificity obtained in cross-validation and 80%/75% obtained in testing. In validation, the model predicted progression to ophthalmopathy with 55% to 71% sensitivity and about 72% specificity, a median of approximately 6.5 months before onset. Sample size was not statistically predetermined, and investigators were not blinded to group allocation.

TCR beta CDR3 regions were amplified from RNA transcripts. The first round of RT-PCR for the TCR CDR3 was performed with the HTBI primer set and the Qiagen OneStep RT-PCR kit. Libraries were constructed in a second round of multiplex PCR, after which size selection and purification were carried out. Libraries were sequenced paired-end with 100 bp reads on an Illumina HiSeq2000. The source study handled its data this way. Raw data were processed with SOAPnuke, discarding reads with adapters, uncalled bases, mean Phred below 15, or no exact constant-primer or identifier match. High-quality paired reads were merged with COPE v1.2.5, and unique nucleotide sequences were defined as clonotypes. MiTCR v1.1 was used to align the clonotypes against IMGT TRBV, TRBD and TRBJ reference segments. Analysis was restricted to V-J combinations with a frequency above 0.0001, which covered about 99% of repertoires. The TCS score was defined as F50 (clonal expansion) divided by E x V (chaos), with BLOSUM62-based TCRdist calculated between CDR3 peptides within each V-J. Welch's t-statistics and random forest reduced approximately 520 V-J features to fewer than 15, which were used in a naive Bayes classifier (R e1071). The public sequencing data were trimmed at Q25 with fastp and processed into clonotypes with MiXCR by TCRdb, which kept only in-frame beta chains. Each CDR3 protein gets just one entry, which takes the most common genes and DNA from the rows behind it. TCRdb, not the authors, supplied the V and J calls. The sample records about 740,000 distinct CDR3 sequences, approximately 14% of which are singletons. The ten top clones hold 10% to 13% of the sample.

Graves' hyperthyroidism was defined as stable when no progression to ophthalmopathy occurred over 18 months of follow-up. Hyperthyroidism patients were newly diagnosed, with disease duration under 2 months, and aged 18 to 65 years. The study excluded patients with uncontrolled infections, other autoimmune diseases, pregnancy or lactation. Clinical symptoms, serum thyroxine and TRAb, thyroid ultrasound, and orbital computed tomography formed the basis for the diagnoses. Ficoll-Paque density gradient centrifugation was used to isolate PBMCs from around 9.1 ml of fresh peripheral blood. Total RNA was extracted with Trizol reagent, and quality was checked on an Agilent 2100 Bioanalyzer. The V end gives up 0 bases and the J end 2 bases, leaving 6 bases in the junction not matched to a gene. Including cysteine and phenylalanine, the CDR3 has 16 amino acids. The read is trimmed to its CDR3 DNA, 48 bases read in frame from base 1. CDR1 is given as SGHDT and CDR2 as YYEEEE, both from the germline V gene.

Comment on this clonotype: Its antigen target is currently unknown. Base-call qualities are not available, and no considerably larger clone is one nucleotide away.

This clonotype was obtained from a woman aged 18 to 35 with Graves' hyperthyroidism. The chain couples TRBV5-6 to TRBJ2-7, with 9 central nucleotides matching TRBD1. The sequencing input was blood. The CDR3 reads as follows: CASSLAGQGLTYEQYF. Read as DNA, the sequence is TGTGCCAGCAGCTTGGCGGGACAGGGTTTAACCTACGAGCAGTACTTC.